A single sample gave rise to the 10 T cell receptor beta chains below, sequenced in a study of T cells in Graves' hyperthyroidism and ophthalmopathy. TCR beta CDR3 region amplification was performed from RNA transcripts. RT-PCR in the first round (using the HTBI primer set) targeted the TCR CDR3. TCRdb independently ran MiXCR on the multiplex PCR reads; one entry per CDR3 protein. The sample yields some 490,000 distinct CDR3 sequences, around 16% seen once. Material: blood. The source is a woman aged 25 to 39 with Graves' ophthalmopathy.

V and J are TRBV24-1 and TRBJ2-2, with 12 bases matching TRBD1. CDR1 is KGHDR, CDR2 SFDVKD, per germline. The J segment lost 5 bases and the V segment lost 4 bases, leaving 4 bases of the junction unmatched. This CDR3 has 16 amino acids. The CDR3 DNA reads as TGTGCCACCAGTGAAGGGACAGGGGGCAGAACCGGGGAGCTGTTTTTT. Amino acid sequence: CATSEGTGGRTGELFF.

There are many counts of this clonotype. V is TRBV2 and J is TRBJ2-7; D is possibly TRBD2 (6 bases). The CDR3 length is 12 residues. The ends were cut back, 7 bases at V and 3 bases at J, with 10 bases in the middle. Germline V gene lookup returns CDR1 SNHLY and CDR2 FYNNEI. CDR3 coding DNA: TGTGCCAGCAAAGGAGGGGTCTACGAGCAGTACTTC. Encoded protein: CASKGGVYEQYF.

V is TRBV2 and J is TRBJ2-1; D might be TRBD1 or TRBD2, each matching 5 bases. CDR3 length: 12 amino acids. Germline lookup yields CDR1 SNHLY and CDR2 FYNNEI. Deletions cut 8 bases from V and 7 bases from J, with 12 bases between. The DNA for the CDR3 is TGTGCCAGCGGGGGACCCTTGAATGAGCAGTTCTTC. Translating it yields CASGGPLNEQFF.

The table lists this clonotype with many counts. This sequence joins TRBV5-1 and TRBJ2-3; D call uncertain. Germline V lookup: CDR1 SGHRS, CDR2 YFSETQ. CDR3 length equals 15 residues. V was trimmed by 0 bases and J by 2 bases, leaving 10 bases between them. The CDR3 sequence: CASSLAGPLTDTQYF. Here the CDR3 DNA reads TGCGCCAGCAGCTTGGCTGGACCCCTCACAGATACGCAGTATTTT.

This clonotype was detected only a few times. This chain connects TRBV27 to TRBJ2-3; 10 bases map to TRBD2. This CDR3 is built from 14 residues. V lost 6 bases, J lost 7 bases, and 7 bases stayed unmatched. Germline V gene lookup returns CDR1 MNHEY and CDR2 SMNVEV (reference sequence). Here the CDR3 reads CASRSAGGPNTQYF. The CDR3 region has the DNA TGTGCCAGCAGGTCAGCGGGAGGGCCAAATACGCAGTATTTT.

In its sample, this clonotype was seen many times. V is TRBV6-1 and J is TRBJ2-1, with 7 nucleotides matching TRBD1. The germline V gene has CDR1 MNHNS and CDR2 SASEGT. Trimming at V came to 2 bases and at J to 7 bases, leaving 17 bases not matched to a gene. This CDR3 contains 18 residues. This CDR3 is CASSEWTGWILQGNEQFF. In DNA form, the CDR3 reads TGTGCCAGCAGTGAATGGACAGGATGGATCCTACAAGGGAATGAGCAGTTCTTC.

This clonotype was counted many times. The chain recombines TRBV20-1 with TRBJ2-3; TRBD1 is a possible D gene (6 bases). In germline, CDR1 is DFQATT, CDR2 SNEGSKA (reference sequence). Between the trimmed V and J ends, which lost 3 bases and 5 bases, there was a span of 18 bases. The CDR3 runs to 15 residues. The CDR3 region has the DNA TGCAGTGCTAGCAACAGGGTTCCTATACAAGATACGCAGTATTTT. Translating it yields CSASNRVPIQDTQYF.

The table lists this clonotype with a few counts. The gene calls are TRBV19 and TRBJ2-5, with TRBD1 matching over 8 bases. CDR1 and CDR2 from the germline V gene are LNHDA and SQIVND (reference sequence). The CDR3 spans 15 residues. V trimming: 1 base; J trimming: 5 bases; junction bases outside the gene matches: 6. CDR3 sequence reads: CASSIGTGGYETQYF. The CDR3 DNA reads TGTGCCAGTAGTATAGGTACAGGGGGTTATGAGACCCAGTACTTC.

V and J are TRBV28 and TRBJ1-2; tentative D call: TRBD1 (5 bases). This CDR3 region has 14 residues. The germline gives CDR1 MDHEN, CDR2 SYDVKM. V shed 6 bases and J shed 8 bases, with 19 bases lying between them. This CDR3 reads CASRSEAGRFGYTF. CDR3 DNA: TGTGCCAGCAGGTCCGAGGCAGGGAGATTCGGCTACACCTTC.

This clonotype was seen at least ten times. The chain couples TRBV28 to TRBJ1-3, with D uncertain. Trimming stripped 4 bases from V and 1 base from J, with 17 bases between. Germline assignment: CDR1 MDHEN and CDR2 SYDVKM. The CDR3 loop spans 17 amino acids. CDR3 DNA: TGTGCCAGCAGTTCCACGGGCCAGTCTCAATCTGGAAACACCATATATTTT. Translation gives CASSSTGQSQSGNTIYF. The full variable domain, with the rest looked up from reference TRBV28 and TRBJ1-3, is DVKVTQSSRYLVKRTGEKVFLECVQDMDHENMFWYRQDPGLGLRLIYFSYDVKMKEKGDIPEGYSVSREKKERFSLILESASTNQTSMYLCASSSTGQSQSGNTIYFGEGSWLTVV.